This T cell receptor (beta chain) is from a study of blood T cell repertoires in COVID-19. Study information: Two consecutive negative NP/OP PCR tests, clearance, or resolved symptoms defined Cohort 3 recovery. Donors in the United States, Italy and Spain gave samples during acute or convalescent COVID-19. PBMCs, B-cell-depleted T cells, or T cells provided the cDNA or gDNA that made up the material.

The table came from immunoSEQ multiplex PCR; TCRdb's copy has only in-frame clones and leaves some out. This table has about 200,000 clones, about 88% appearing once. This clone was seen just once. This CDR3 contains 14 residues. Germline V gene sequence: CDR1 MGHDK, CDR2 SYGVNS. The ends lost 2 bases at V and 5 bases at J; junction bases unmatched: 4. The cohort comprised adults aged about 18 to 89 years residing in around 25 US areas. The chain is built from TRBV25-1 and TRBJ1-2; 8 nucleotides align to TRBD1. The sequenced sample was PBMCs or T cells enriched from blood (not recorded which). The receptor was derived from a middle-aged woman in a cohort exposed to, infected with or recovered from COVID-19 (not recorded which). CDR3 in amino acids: CASSEQGARYGYTF. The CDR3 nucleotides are TGTGCCAGCAGTGAACAGGGGGCGAGGTATGGCTACACCTTC.